This T cell receptor (beta chain) was profiled in a study of blood T cell repertoires in COVID-19. V trimming: 7 bases; J trimming: 6 bases; junction bases outside the gene matches: 12. In germline, CDR1 is MDHEN, CDR2 SYDVKM. The CDR3 length is 16 residues. Repertoires were generated with immunoSEQ multiplex PCR, while TCRdb's copy carries only in-frame clones and drops some. The data show some 190,000 clones, with around 76% seen just once and 7.8% held by the top ten. The chain uses TRBV28 and TRBJ1-6, with 7 positions matching TRBD1. The source material was peripheral blood. This TCR derives from a woman aged 55-69 years with COVID-19, enrolled during active disease. In DNA, the CDR3 is TGTGCCAGCAAACTGAGGGGGACAGTGCTTAATTCACCCCTCCACTTT. Its protein product is CASKLRGTVLNSPLHF.